Below are 21 T cell receptor beta chains sequenced from a single sample in a study of cytomegalovirus exposure and HLA in healthy donors. The PCR employed 60 Vbeta primers together with 13 Jbeta primers. Profiled with immunoSEQ multiplex PCR; TCRdb holds only in-frame clones, not every one. The profile shows under 150,000 clones, 80% of them singletons. The source material was PBMCs. All receptors come from a woman aged 40-49 years in good health and CMV-seronegative.

The chain uses TRBV27 and TRBJ1-5, with a possible D match to TRBD1 (5 bases). The germline V gene has CDR1 MNHEY and CDR2 SMNVEV (reference sequence). The CDR3 is made up of 13 amino acids. Trimming shortened V by 4 bases and J by 5 bases, and 9 bases separated the two germline ends. CDR3 sequence reads: CASSSQGDQPQHF. In DNA, the CDR3 is TGTGCCAGCAGTTCGCAGGGCGATCAGCCCCAGCATTTT.

The CDR3 reads CATRQGAVTDTQYF. In nucleotides, the CDR3 is TGTGCCACCAGACAGGGGGCAGTCACAGATACGCAGTATTTT. The rearrangement joins TRBV2 to TRBJ2-3, with 10 bases identical to TRBD1. The CDR3 has 14 amino acids. Germline lookup yields CDR1 SNHLY and CDR2 FYNNEI. V gave up 10 bases and J gave up 2 bases; unmatched junction bases: 6.

This clone was counted once. V and J are TRBV27 and TRBJ2-7; tentatively, D is TRBD2 (5 bases). In germline, CDR1 is MNHEY, CDR2 SMNVEV (reference sequence). V was cut by 5 bases and J by 6 bases, with 17 bases left in between. CDR3 length: 14 amino acids. The CDR3 is CASSTAGGPREQYF. CDR3 DNA sequence: TGTGCCAGCAGTACCGCGGGTGGCCCCCGCGAGCAGTACTTC.

This clone was observed a handful of times. This chain joins TRBV6-6 and TRBJ2-1, with TRBD1 as a possible D gene (5 bases). The CDR3 consists of 12 residues. Trimming took 4 bases from V and 7 from J, leaving 8 bases between them. Germline lookup yields CDR1 MNHNY and CDR2 SVGAGI (reference sequence). The CDR3 loop is CASSSRTNEQFF. Written as DNA, the CDR3 is TGTGCCAGCAGTTCACGGACAAATGAGCAGTTCTTC.

This chain links TRBV5-1 with TRBJ2-5, with TRBD2 identical over 14 bases. This CDR3 has 18 amino acids. Germline CDR1 reads SGHRS; CDR2 reads YFSETQ. Trimming took 0 bases from V and 1 from J; bases not matched to a gene: 5. For the CDR3, the DNA is TGCGCCAGCAGCTTGGGACTAGCGGGAGGGTTTTCCCAAGAGACCCAGTACTTC. Encoded protein: CASSLGLAGGFSQETQYF. Supplemented by reference TRBV5-1 and TRBJ2-5, the full variable domain reads KAGVTQTPRYLIKTRGQQVTLSCSPISGHRSVSWYQQTPGQGLQFLFEYFSETQRNKGNFPGRFSGRQFSNSRSEMNVSTLELGDSALYLCASSLGLAGGFSQETQYFGPGTRLLVL.

Points on this clone: An end of the junction does not agree with germline; a read error may underlie this. The rearrangement links TRBV4-1 to TRBJ1-5; D is uncertain. The CDR3 has 16 residues. CDR1 and CDR2 from the germline V gene are MGHRA and YSYEKL. CDR3 bases: TGCGCCCGCAGCCAAGGGTCTGGCAGGCTTCATCAGCCCCAGCATTTT. This encodes CARSQGSGRLHQPQHF.

This chain connects TRBV27 to TRBJ1-6; 7 bases line up with TRBD1. CDR1 is MNHEY and CDR2 is SMNVEV in the germline V gene (reference sequence). The CDR3 covers 16 residues. J gave up 8 bases and V 3 bases, and 10 bases lay outside the gene matches. DNA of the CDR3: TGTGCCAGCAGTTTTAGAACAGGGGCAGGGTATTCACCCCTCCACTTT. Its protein is CASSFRTGAGYSPLHF.

V is TRBV2 and J is TRBJ2-1, with D possibly TRBD1 on 6 matching bases. The V and J ends lost 6 bases and 1 base respectively, with 13 bases between them. The germline V gene has CDR1 SNHLY and CDR2 FYNNEI. The CDR3 is 15 residues long. CDR3 in DNA: TGTGCCAGCAGCGAGGGGGTACCTTCCTACAATGAGCAGTTCTTC. It translates to CASSEGVPSYNEQFF.

The CDR3 protein is CASRTGQSSYNEQFF. DNA for the CDR3: TGTGCCAGCAGGACCGGACAGTCCTCCTACAATGAGCAGTTCTTC. The chain has TRBV27 and TRBJ2-1, with D possibly TRBD1 on 6 matching bases. Per the germline V gene, CDR1 is MNHEY and CDR2 is SMNVEV (reference sequence). This CDR3 has 15 residues. The V end was cut by 6 bases, the J end by 0 bases, with 12 bases between.

CDR3 sequence (DNA): TGCGCCAGCAGCCCGGGGACACCCAACTATGGCTACACCTTC. Amino acids: CASSPGTPNYGYTF. V and J are TRBV5-1 and TRBJ1-2, with D possibly TRBD1 on 6 matching bases. CDR1 and CDR2 from the germline V gene are SGHRS and YFSETQ. Trimming removed 4 bases at V and 2 bases at J, with 12 bases between. The CDR3 has 14 amino acids. Based on the CDR3 plus reference TRBV5-1 and TRBJ1-2, the full variable domain is KAGVTQTPRYLIKTRGQQVTLSCSPISGHRSVSWYQQTPGQGLQFLFEYFSETQRNKGNFPGRFSGRQFSNSRSEMNVSTLELGDSALYLCASSPGTPNYGYTFGSGTRLTVV.

The V call is TRBV2, the J call TRBJ1-5; no clear D gene. Trimming stripped 2 bases from V and 9 bases from J, with 26 bases between. The germline gives CDR1 SNHLY, CDR2 FYNNEI. CDR3 length equals 18 residues. CDR3 nucleotides: TGTGCCAGCAGTGAAAACTCCTTTGGGCAGGTAGAATCAGCGCCCCAGCATTTT. It specifies CASSENSFGQVESAPQHF.

V usage is TRBV5-1 and J usage is TRBJ2-7; 9 nucleotides align to TRBD1. Germline CDR1 SGHRS, CDR2 YFSETQ. J gave up 6 bases and V 0 bases, and 4 bases lay outside the gene matches. The CDR3 is 14 amino acids. CDR3 protein: CASSLAGTGIEQYF. The CDR3, as DNA: TGCGCCAGCAGCTTGGCCGGGACAGGGATCGAGCAGTACTTC.

V usage is TRBV4-2 and J usage is TRBJ2-7; D gene ambiguous. This CDR3 contains 14 residues. Germline CDR1 and CDR2: LGHNA and YNFKEQ. The ends were cut back, 1 base at V and 0 bases at J, with 7 bases in the middle. This chain's CDR3 is CASSQGAGSYEQYF. As DNA, the CDR3 is TGTGCCAGCAGCCAAGGAGCAGGCTCCTACGAGCAGTACTTC.

The chain uses TRBV28 and TRBJ1-5; D not resolved. The V gene lost 3 bases and the J gene lost 7 bases, with 4 bases spanning the gap. Germline values: CDR1 MDHEN, CDR2 SYDVKM. This CDR3 has 11 residues. DNA of the CDR3: TGTGCCAGCAGTTTCCAACAGCCCCAGCATTTT. It yields the protein CASSFQQPQHF.

This clone has just a few counts. V usage is TRBV19 and J usage is TRBJ1-5; 7 nucleotides line up with TRBD1. This CDR3 is built from 15 residues. The germline gives CDR1 LNHDA, CDR2 SQIVND (reference sequence). Unmatched junction bases numbered 6, after V lost 5 bases and J lost 2 bases. CDR3 in DNA: TGTGCCAGTAGTCCTAGGACAGGAGGCAATCAGCCCCAGCATTTT. It encodes CASSPRTGGNQPQHF.

The chain is built from TRBV5-6 and TRBJ2-5; weak D call: TRBD1 (6 bases). The DNA end is more similar to TRBJ2-7, so the J call may be wrong. Germline V CDR1 and CDR2: SGHDT, YYEEEE. This CDR3 has 14 residues. The CDR3 nucleotides are TGTGCCAGCAGCTTGGGACAGGACGCCTACGAGCAGTACTTC. Translated: CASSLGQDAYEQYF.

V and J are TRBV7-6 and TRBJ2-5; TRBD2 aligns across 13 bases. Germline V gives CDR1 SGHVS, CDR2 FNYEAQ. J lost 4 bases, V lost 5 bases, and 7 bases had no gene match. The CDR3 loop spans 16 amino acids. The CDR3 sequence: CASSDRGLAGTETQYF. For the CDR3, the DNA is TGTGCCAGCAGCGATCGGGGACTAGCGGGGACAGAGACCCAGTACTTC.

The chain links TRBV5-6 to TRBJ1-6, with 9 bases fitting TRBD1. Germline trimming cut 5 bases from V and 6 bases from J; bases unmatched to any gene: 9. Germline CDR1 SGHDT, CDR2 YYEEEE. The CDR3 is 16 residues long. CDR3 sequence (DNA): TGTGCCAGCAGTGCGGCCGGGACAGGGAGTAATTCACCCCTCCACTTT. This codes for CASSAAGTGSNSPLHF.

The chain recombines TRBV7-2 with TRBJ2-5; D is unresolved. This CDR3 contains 13 residues. Germline V lookup: CDR1 SGHTA, CDR2 FQGNSA. V was cut by 3 bases and J by 1 base, with 6 bases left in between. The CDR3 DNA follows: TGTGCCAGCAGCTTCGCCGGCCAAGAGACCCAGTACTTC. Amino acid sequence: CASSFAGQETQYF.

J is TRBJ1-1 and V is TRBV4-3; D is perhaps TRBD1 (5 bases). CDR1 LGHNA and CDR2 YSLEER come from the germline V gene. There are 14 residues in the CDR3. Trimming shortened V by 4 bases and J by 3 bases, and 12 bases separated the two germline ends. CDR3 residues: CASSRDGGDTEAFF. The CDR3 DNA sequence: TGCGCCAGCAGCCGGGACGGGGGGGACACTGAAGCTTTCTTT.

V usage is TRBV15 and J usage is TRBJ2-7, with 9 bases that match TRBD2. Germline loops: CDR1 LNHNV, CDR2 YYDKDF (reference sequence). The V and J ends lost 5 bases and 5 bases, in that order; junction bases with no gene match: 10. The CDR3 runs to 15 residues. CDR3 nucleotides: TGTGCCACCAGCGCCGGGGCTAGCGGGACCCACGAGCAGTACTTC. Protein product: CATSAGASGTHEQYF.